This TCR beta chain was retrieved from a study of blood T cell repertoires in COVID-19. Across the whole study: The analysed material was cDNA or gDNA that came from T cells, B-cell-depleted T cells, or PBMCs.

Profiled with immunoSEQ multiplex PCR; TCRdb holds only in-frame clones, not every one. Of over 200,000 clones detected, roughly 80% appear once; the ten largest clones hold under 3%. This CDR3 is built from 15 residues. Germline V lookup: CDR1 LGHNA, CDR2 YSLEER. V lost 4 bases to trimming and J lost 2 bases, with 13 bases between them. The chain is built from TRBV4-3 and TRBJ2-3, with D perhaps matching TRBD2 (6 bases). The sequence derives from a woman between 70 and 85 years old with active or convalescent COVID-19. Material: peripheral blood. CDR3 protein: CASSRRAAYTDTQYF. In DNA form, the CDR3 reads TGCGCCAGCAGCCGGAGGGCCGCCTACACAGATACGCAGTATTTT.